This T cell receptor (beta chain) was found in a study of control samples from healthy donors and cancer patients. Unmatched junction bases numbered 8, after V lost 6 bases and J lost 3 bases. The CDR3 contains 15 residues. Germline V CDR1 and CDR2: LNHDA, SQIVND (reference sequence). Libraries were prepared by immunoSEQ multiplex PCR; TCRdb keeps only in-frame clonotypes and omits some of them. The sample has over 30,000 clones, 86% seen once; the top ten hold roughly 1.6%. The specimen was PBMCs. The receptor was derived from a woman aged 40 to 49 with lung cancer. V gene TRBV19 combines with J gene TRBJ2-3; the match to TRBD2 covers 8 bases. The CDR3: CASRVSGEYTDTQYF. DNA for the CDR3: TGTGCCAGTAGGGTTAGCGGGGAGTATACAGATACGCAGTATTTT.